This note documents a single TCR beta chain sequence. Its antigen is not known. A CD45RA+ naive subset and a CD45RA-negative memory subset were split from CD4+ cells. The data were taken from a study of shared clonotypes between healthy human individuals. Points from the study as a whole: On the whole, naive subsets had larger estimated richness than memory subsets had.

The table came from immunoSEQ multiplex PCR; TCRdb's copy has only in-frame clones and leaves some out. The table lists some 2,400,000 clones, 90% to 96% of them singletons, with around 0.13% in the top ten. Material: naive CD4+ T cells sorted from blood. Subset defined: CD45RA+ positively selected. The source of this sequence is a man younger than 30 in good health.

CDR3 region: CASRGLAGGSYEQYF. The CDR3 bases are TGTGCCAGCAGAGGACTAGCGGGGGGGAGCTACGAGCAGTACTTC. The rearrangement uses TRBV6-6 and TRBJ2-7; 15 nucleotides align to TRBD2. The germline gives CDR1 MNHNY, CDR2 SVGAGI (reference sequence). CDR3 length: 15 residues. J lost 3 bases, V lost 6 bases, and 3 bases had no gene match.